The clone carrying this T cell receptor beta chain was detected many times. The antigen is undetermined. The V end was cut by 0 bases, the J end by 4 bases, with 13 bases between. Germline CDR1 is LGHNA and CDR2 is YNFKEQ. CDR3 length equals 16 residues. The data are from a study of cytomegalovirus exposure and HLA in healthy donors. Study observations and caveats: CMV serostatus was the sole immune exposure data available. A few chains tied to CMV proved CMV antigen-specific in vitro.

PCR used 60 Vbeta primers and 13 Jbeta primers. Clones were sequenced by immunoSEQ multiplex PCR, and TCRdb holds only the in-frame ones, with some missing. The data contain roughly 200,000 clones, 60% to 85% of them singletons. The V gene is TRBV4-2, the J gene TRBJ1-3, with no clear D. Material for sequencing was PBMCs. This clonotype was obtained from a male donor in good health and CMV-seronegative. The CDR3 coding sequence is TGTGCCAGCAGCCAAGAAAGTACCCGGTCCGGAAACACCATATATTTT. Its protein is CASSQESTRSGNTIYF.